This entry features one TCR beta chain sequence. The target antigen is unknown. The data belong to a study of shared clonotypes between healthy human individuals. TCRdb's copy holds only in-frame clones and misses some; the assay was immunoSEQ multiplex PCR. The sample gives more than 2,000,000 clones, just over 90% of which show up once; 0.3% to 0.4% is in the top ten. The V and J ends lost 5 bases and 6 bases respectively, with 11 bases between them. Germline lookup yields CDR1 SGHTA and CDR2 FQGNSA. The CDR3 runs to 12 residues. Study outcomes and limitations: When compared with the clonotypes that were shared by all four sorted-subset donors, the non-shared clonotypes turned out to have lower generation probabilities.

This chain joins TRBV7-2 and TRBJ2-7; D gene ambiguous. The TCR was taken from a man aged 18-30 years in good health. Some clones in this sample may be carry-over from other donors' samples. Sequencing used naive CD4+ T cells from PBMCs. Stated subset: CD45RA+ positively selected. CDR3 DNA: TGTGCCAGCAGCCCCTTTACTCTCGAGCAGTACTTC. It specifies CASSPFTLEQYF.